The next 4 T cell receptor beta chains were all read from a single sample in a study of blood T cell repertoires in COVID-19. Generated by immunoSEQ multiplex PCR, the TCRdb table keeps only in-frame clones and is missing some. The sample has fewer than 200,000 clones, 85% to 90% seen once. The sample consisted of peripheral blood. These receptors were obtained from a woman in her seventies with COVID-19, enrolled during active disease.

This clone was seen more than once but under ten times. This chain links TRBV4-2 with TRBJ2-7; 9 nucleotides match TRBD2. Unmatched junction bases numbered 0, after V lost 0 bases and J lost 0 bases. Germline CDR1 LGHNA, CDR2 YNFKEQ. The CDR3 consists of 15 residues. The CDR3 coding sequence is TGTGCCAGCAGCCAAGATAGCGGGAGCTCCTACGAGCAGTACTTC. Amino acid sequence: CASSQDSGSSYEQYF.

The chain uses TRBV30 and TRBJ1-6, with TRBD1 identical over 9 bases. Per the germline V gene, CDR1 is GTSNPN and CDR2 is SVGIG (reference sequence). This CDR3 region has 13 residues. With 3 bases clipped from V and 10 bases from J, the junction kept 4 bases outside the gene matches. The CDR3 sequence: CAWRDRGRSPLHF. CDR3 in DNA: TGTGCCTGGAGGGACAGGGGACGATCACCCCTCCACTTT.

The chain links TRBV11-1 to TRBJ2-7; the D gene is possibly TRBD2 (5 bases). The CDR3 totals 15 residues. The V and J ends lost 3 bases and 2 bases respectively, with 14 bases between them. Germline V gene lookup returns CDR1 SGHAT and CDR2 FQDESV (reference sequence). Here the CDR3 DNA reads TGTGCCAGCAGCTTGGAGACCCGAGGGACCTACGAGCAGTACTTC. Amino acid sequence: CASSLETRGTYEQYF.

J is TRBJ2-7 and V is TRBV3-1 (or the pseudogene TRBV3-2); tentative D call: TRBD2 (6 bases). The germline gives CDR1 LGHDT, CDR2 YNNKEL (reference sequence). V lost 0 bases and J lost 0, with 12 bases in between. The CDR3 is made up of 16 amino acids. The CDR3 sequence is CASSQDGVGSSYEQYF. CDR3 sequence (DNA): TGTGCCAGCAGCCAAGATGGGGTCGGGAGCTCCTACGAGCAGTACTTC.